This section outlines one TCR beta chain sequence together with its context. Its antigen is unidentified. Trimming cost V 9 bases and J 3 bases, with 12 bases left between them. This CDR3 region has 12 residues. Germline loops: CDR1 SGHRS, CDR2 YFSETQ. The record originates from a study of T-cell memory formation after mild COVID-19. Whole-study context: Largely donor-specific sequence clusters came from two donors. Overall study results and limits: Clones that contracted clustered mainly in CM and EM if CD4+ and in EMRA if CD8+.

TCRdb fed the 5' RACE reads into MiXCR, producing one record per CDR3 protein. The data contain about 350,000 distinct CDR3 sequences, less than 25% of them singletons. The clonotype originates from a man aged 18 to 30 who had mild COVID-19 (a few samples of this study predate the infection). Cell type and time point are not known. The sequenced sample was PBMCs or a T cell subset sorted from them (not recorded which). The chain combines TRBV5-1 with TRBJ1-2, with D perhaps TRBD1 (5 bases). Here the CDR3 reads CATRDVDYGYTF. The CDR3 DNA reads as TGCGCCACTAGGGACGTCGACTATGGCTACACCTTC.